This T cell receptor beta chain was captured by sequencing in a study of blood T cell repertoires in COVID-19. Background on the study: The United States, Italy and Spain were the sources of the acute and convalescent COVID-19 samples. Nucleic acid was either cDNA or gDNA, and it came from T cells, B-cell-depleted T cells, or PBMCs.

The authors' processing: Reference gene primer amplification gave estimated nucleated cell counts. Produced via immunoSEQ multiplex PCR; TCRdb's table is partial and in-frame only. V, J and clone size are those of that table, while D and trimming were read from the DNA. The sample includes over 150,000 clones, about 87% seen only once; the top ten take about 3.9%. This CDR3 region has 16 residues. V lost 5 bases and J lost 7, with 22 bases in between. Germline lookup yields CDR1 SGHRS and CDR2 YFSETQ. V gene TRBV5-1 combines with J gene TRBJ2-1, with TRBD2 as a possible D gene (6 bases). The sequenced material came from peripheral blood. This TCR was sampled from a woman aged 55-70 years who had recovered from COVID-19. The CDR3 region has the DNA TGCGCCAGCAGTCCTTTGGGGCGCGGGGAAAAGAATGAGCAGTTCTTC. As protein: CASSPLGRGEKNEQFF.